In its sample, the clone carrying this T cell receptor (beta chain) was seen a few times. TCRdb's copy holds only in-frame clones and misses some; the assay was immunoSEQ multiplex PCR. The table shows 350,000 to 450,000 clones, with around nine tenths occurring only once. The sample originates from a study of control samples from healthy donors and cancer patients. The sequence was collected from a man in his forties or fifties with head and neck cancer. The material sequenced was PBMCs.

The CDR3 protein is CASSLQGTANTGELFF. The CDR3 coding sequence is TGTGCCAGCTCACTACAAGGGACTGCGAACACCGGGGAGCTGTTTTTT. The chain has TRBV18 and TRBJ2-2; maybe TRBD2 (6 bases). The CDR3 totals 16 residues. Germline CDR1 KGHSH, CDR2 LQKENI. With 4 bases removed from V and 0 bases from J, the gap between germline ends came to 12 bases.